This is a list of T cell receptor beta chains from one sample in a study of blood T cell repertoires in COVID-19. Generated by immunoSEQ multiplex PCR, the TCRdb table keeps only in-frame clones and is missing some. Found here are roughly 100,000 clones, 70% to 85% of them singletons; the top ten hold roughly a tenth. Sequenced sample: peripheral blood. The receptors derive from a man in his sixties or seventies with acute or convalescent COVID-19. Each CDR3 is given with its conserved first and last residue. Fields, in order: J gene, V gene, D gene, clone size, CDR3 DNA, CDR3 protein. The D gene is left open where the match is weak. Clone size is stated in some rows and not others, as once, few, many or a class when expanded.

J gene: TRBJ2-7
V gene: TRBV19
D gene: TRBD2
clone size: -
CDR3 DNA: TGTGCCAGTAGTATAATGCTGGCGGGAGGGCCACACTACGAGCAGTACTTC
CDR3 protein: CASSIMLAGGPHYEQYF

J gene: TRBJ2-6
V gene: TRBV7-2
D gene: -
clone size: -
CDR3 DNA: TGTGCCAGCAGCCCGCGGGATCTAGCTGGGGCCAACGTCCTGACTTTC
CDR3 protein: CASSPRDLAGANVLTF

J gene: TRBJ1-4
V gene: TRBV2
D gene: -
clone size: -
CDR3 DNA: TGTGCCAGCAGTCCCCAGTCTCTAACTAATGAAAAACTGTTTTTT
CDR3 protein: CASSPQSLTNEKLFF

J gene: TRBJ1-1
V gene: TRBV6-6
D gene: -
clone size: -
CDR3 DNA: TGTGCCAGCAGTCGAGGGGGGGTGAACACTGAAGCTTTCTTT
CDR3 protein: CASSRGGVNTEAFF

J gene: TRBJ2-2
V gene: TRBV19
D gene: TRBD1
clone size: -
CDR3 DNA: TGTGCCAGTAGTATCCCCGGGACAGGGGGCGCGGAGCGGCTGTTTTTT
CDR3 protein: CASSIPGTGGAERLFF

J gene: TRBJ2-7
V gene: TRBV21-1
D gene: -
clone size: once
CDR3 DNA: TGTGCCAGCAGCAAAGAAGTTACTTCGGGGCCCGGGACAGTCGTTGATAGCTACGAGCAGTACTTC
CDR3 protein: CASSKEVTSGPGTVVDSYEQYF

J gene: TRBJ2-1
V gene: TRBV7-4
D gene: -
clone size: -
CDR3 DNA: TGTGCCAGCAGCTTAGGAGGACAGTGTCGTCTGAAACAGTTCTTC
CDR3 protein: CASSLGGQCRLKQFF

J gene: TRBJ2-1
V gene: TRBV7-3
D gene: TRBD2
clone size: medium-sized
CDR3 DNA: TGTGCCAGCAGCCCGGGACTAGCGGGGGCCGAGCAGTTCTTC
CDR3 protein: CASSPGLAGAEQFF

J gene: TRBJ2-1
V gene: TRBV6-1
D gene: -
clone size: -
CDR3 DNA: TGTGCCAGCAGTGACCCTCCCTACAATGAGCAGTTCTTC
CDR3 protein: CASSDPPYNEQFF

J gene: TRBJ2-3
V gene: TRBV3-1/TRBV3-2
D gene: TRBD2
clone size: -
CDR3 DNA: TGTGCCAGCAGCCAAGATAACCTAGCGGGGGTGACAGATACGCAGTATTTT
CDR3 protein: CASSQDNLAGVTDTQYF

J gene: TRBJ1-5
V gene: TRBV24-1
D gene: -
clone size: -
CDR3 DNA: TGTGCCACCAGTGATCCGAACGGGAGCGGGGCCAATCAGCCCCAGCATTTT
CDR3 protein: CATSDPNGSGANQPQHF

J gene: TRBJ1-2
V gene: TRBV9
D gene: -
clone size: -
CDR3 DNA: TGTGCCAGCAGCGTAGCCCCTACAGCTCGGAACTATGGCTACACCTTC
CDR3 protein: CASSVAPTARNYGYTF

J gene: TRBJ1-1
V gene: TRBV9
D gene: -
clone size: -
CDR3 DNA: TGTGCCAGCAGCGTAGGAAGGGGTGAAGCTTTCTTT
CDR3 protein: CASSVGRGEAFF

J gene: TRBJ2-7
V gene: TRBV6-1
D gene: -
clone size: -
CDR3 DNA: TGTGCCAGCAGCCCCCAGGGCTACGAGCAGTACTTC
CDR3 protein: CASSPQGYEQYF

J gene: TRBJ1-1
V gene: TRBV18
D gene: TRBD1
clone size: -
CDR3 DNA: TGTGCCAGCTCATGGGACAGCCCGGTAGCTGGCACTGAAGCTTTCTTT
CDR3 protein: CASSWDSPVAGTEAFF

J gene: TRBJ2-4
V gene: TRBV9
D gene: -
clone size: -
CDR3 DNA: TGTGCCAGCAGCGTAGTGCCCAAGGGGGAGGCCAAAAACATTCAGTACTTC
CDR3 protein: CASSVVPKGEAKNIQYF

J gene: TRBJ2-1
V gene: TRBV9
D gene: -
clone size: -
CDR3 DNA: TGTGCCAGCAGCTCCCGACAGACCTACAATGAGCAGTTCTTC
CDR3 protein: CASSSRQTYNEQFF